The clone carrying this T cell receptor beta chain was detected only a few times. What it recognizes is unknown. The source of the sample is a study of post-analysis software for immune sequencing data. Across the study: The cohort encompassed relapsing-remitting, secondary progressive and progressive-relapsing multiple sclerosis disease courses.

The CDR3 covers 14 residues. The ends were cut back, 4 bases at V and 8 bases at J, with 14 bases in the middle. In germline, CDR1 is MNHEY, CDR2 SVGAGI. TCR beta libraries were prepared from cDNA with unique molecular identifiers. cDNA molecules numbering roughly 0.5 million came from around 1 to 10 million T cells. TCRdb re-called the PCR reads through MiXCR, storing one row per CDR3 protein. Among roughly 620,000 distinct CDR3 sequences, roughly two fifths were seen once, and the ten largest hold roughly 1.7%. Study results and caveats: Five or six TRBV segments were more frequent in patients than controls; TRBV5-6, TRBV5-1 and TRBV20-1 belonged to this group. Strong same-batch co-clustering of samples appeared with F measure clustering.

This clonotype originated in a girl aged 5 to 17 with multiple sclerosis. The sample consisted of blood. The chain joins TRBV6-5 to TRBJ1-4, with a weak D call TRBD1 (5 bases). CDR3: CASSSRGAREKLFF. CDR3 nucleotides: TGTGCCAGCAGTTCCCGCGGGGCGCGGGAAAAACTGTTTTTT.